These 17 T cell receptor beta chains originate from one sample sequenced in a study of radiotherapy plus CTLA-4 blockade in lung cancer. Repertoires were generated with immunoSEQ multiplex PCR, while TCRdb's copy carries only in-frame clones and drops some. The data hold more than 100,000 clones, with more than 80% observed a single time. Material: peripheral blood, obtained from a patient treated with radiotherapy plus ipilimumab. All receptors derive from a human donor with non-small cell lung cancer that progressed on radiotherapy plus ipilimumab.

The chain joins TRBV7-2 to TRBJ2-7; 10 bases match TRBD2. This CDR3 comprises 17 residues. The germline CDR1 and CDR2 sequences are SGHTA and FQGNSA. V trimming: 5 bases; J trimming: 3 bases; junction bases outside the gene matches: 13. CDR3 in amino acids: CASSDVRASGSYYEQYF. DNA of the CDR3: TGTGCCAGCAGCGATGTTCGGGCTAGCGGGAGTTACTACGAGCAGTACTTC.

Only one count was recorded for this clone. The J gene is TRBJ2-7, the V gene TRBV18; D call uncertain. This CDR3 comprises 14 residues. The germline V gene has CDR1 KGHSH and CDR2 LQKENI. Between the trimmed V and J ends, which lost 1 base and 2 bases, there was a span of 9 bases. The CDR3 here is CASSPLDQTYEQYF. CDR3 DNA: TGTGCCAGCTCACCACTGGACCAAACCTACGAGCAGTACTTC.

This clone was detected once. The V and J genes are TRBV18 and TRBJ1-1, with D unresolved. Germline-derived CDR1 and CDR2 are KGHSH and LQKENI. Trimming took 2 bases from V and 1 from J, leaving 8 bases between them. The CDR3 runs 14 residues. CDR3 nucleotide sequence: TGTGCCAGCTCACCAGACCGACAGAACACTGAAGCTTTCTTT. Translation gives CASSPDRQNTEAFF.

The chain has TRBV7-8 and TRBJ1-5; 8 positions agree with TRBD1. The trim removed 0 bases at V and 6 bases at J, leaving 7 bases unmatched. Germline loops: CDR1 SGHVS, CDR2 FQNEAQ. CDR3 length: 16 amino acids. The CDR3 DNA reads as TGTGCCAGCAGCTTAGCCTCAGGGGGCTCCCCTCAGCCCCAGCATTTT. It specifies CASSLASGGSPQPQHF.

The sample holds one count of this clone. The chain recombines TRBV5-1 with TRBJ2-3; D call uncertain. Germline CDR1 SGHRS, CDR2 YFSETQ. V gave up 3 bases and J gave up 2 bases, with 4 bases separating them. The CDR3 runs to 12 residues. The CDR3: CASSSYTDTQYF. The CDR3 coding sequence is TGCGCCAGCAGCTCGTACACAGATACGCAGTATTTT.

The chain is built from TRBV10-3 and TRBJ2-7; the match to TRBD1 covers 10 bases. The junction had 4 bases not matched to a gene; V was cut back by 0 bases and J by 2 bases. CDR1 and CDR2 from the germline V gene are ENHRY and SYGVKD. This CDR3 contains 16 residues. The DNA for the CDR3 is TGTGCCATCAGTGAGTCTGACAGGGGGCAAGCCTACGAGCAGTACTTC. Its translation: CAISESDRGQAYEQYF.

The chain is built from TRBV2 and TRBJ1-4; unclear D gene. V lost 4 bases to trimming and J lost 5 bases, with 11 bases between them. The germline CDR1 and CDR2 sequences are SNHLY and FYNNEI. The CDR3 runs to 14 residues. CDR3: CASSVGRANEKLFF. For the CDR3, the DNA is TGTGCCAGCAGTGTCGGCCGTGCCAATGAAAAACTGTTTTTT.

A word on this clone: The sample has other DNA sequences that encode this CDR3 too. The rearrangement joins TRBV5-1 to TRBJ2-5; no clear D. V dropped 0 bases and J dropped 4 bases, with 7 bases sitting between them. The germline gives CDR1 SGHRS, CDR2 YFSETQ. The CDR3 loop spans 13 amino acids. As DNA, the CDR3 is TGCGCCAGCAGCTTGGGACCGGGAGAGACCCAGTACTTC. Its translation: CASSLGPGETQYF.

The chain has TRBV19 and TRBJ1-5; weak D call: TRBD1 (5 bases). The length of the CDR3 is 15 residues. The V and J ends lost 7 bases and 0 bases respectively, with 13 bases between them. From germline, CDR1 is LNHDA and CDR2 SQIVND (reference sequence). Written as DNA, the CDR3 is TGTGCCAGTACCCTGGGACGGAATAGCAATCAGCCCCAGCATTTT. Translated: CASTLGRNSNQPQHF.

This clone was detected only once. The gene calls are TRBV6-6 and TRBJ2-5; TRBD1 might be the D (5 bases). V lost 6 bases, J lost 6 bases, and 17 bases lay in between. The CDR3 contains 14 residues. CDR1 is MNHNY and CDR2 is SVGAGI in the germline V gene (reference sequence). The CDR3 protein is CASRQGQGGQTQYF. CDR3 nucleotide sequence: TGTGCCAGCAGACAAGGGCAGGGCGGTCAGACCCAGTACTTC.

This sequence joins TRBV4-1 and TRBJ1-1; TRBD1 is a possible D gene (5 bases). CDR1 is MGHRA, CDR2 YSYEKL, per germline. V gave up 1 base and J gave up 11 bases, with 17 bases separating them. This CDR3 has 14 residues. The CDR3 is CASSQVGQRAVAFF. Written as DNA, the CDR3 is TGCGCCAGCAGCCAAGTAGGACAACGGGCAGTCGCTTTCTTT.

This rearrangement joins TRBV15 to TRBJ1-1; a possible D gene is TRBD1 (5 bases). CDR1 is LNHNV, CDR2 YYDKDF, per germline (reference sequence). The CDR3 runs 15 residues. V was pared by 1 base and J by 5 bases, with 14 bases between. The CDR3 nucleotides read TGTGCCACCAGCAGAGGTGGGGCTCCGAAGACTGAAGCTTTCTTT. It is translated as CATSRGGAPKTEAFF.

The gene calls are TRBV10-3 and TRBJ1-1, with D perhaps TRBD1 (6 bases). The CDR3 spans 17 residues. Trimming cost V 2 bases and J 5 bases, with 21 bases left between them. Germline CDR1 reads ENHRY; CDR2 reads SYGVKD. The CDR3 DNA reads TGTGCCATCAGTGAGGGCCCGACGGGGGCGATTACGACTGAAGCTTTCTTT. Protein: CAISEGPTGAITTEAFF.

The chain carries TRBV18 and TRBJ1-1, with D maybe TRBD1 (5 bases). CDR3 length equals 12 residues. Per the germline V gene, CDR1 is KGHSH and CDR2 is LQKENI. The V end lost 3 bases, the J end lost 6 bases, and 8 bases lay between the germline ends. The CDR3 sequence is CASSPAGAEAFF. The CDR3 DNA reads TGTGCCAGCTCACCCGCGGGGGCTGAAGCTTTCTTT.

The rearrangement links TRBV2 to TRBJ2-1, with D possibly matching TRBD2 (5 bases). With 7 bases removed from V and 0 bases from J, the gap between germline ends came to 13 bases. Looked up from germline, CDR1 is SNHLY and CDR2 is FYNNEI. This CDR3 contains 15 residues. The CDR3 DNA reads as TGTGCCAGCAAGCCGGACTCGAGCTCCTACAATGAGCAGTTCTTC. It is translated as CASKPDSSSYNEQFF. Full variable domain (missing parts from reference TRBV2 and TRBJ2-1): EPEVTQTPSHQVTQMGQEVILRCVPISNHLYFYWYRQILGQKVEFLVSFYNNEISEKSEIFDDQFSVERPDGSNFTLKIRSTKLEDSAMYFCASKPDSSSYNEQFFGPGTRLTVL.

The rearrangement links TRBV2 to TRBJ2-3, with 10 bases aligning to TRBD2. With V trimmed by 7 bases and J by 6 bases, 10 bases remained unmatched. The V gene's germline CDR1 is SNHLY and CDR2 FYNNEI. The CDR3 covers 15 residues. The CDR3 DNA reads as TGTGCCAGCAAAGGACTAGCGGTACCTCAGGATACGCAGTATTTT. Translating it yields CASKGLAVPQDTQYF.

The V gene is TRBV15, the J gene TRBJ1-2; D perhaps matches TRBD1 (5 bases). CDR1 is LNHNV and CDR2 is YYDKDF in the germline V gene (reference sequence). V was cut by 2 bases and J by 6 bases, with 22 bases left in between. This CDR3 contains 17 residues. In DNA, the CDR3 is TGTGCCACCAGCAGACCTGACGGGGACCTTCTCTTTGATGGCTACACCTTC. Protein: CATSRPDGDLLFDGYTF.